The rows below give T cell receptor beta chains drawn from one sample of a study of cytomegalovirus exposure and HLA in healthy donors. The repertoire was sequenced with immunoSEQ multiplex PCR; TCRdb's copy has only in-frame clones and lacks some. The sample yields about 67,000 clones, about 70% seen once. The sample taken for sequencing was PBMCs. Source of these receptors: a woman younger than 45 in good health and CMV-seronegative. CDR3s include the opening cysteine and the closing phenylalanine or tryptophan. The order of the fields is CDR3 protein, CDR3 DNA, D gene, V gene, CDR3 length, clone size, J gene. D genes are given only for firm matches. Expanded clones are given a class, and other clones once, few, many or no size at all.

CASSPGQGANYGYTF | TGCGCCAGCAGCCCCGGACAGGGGGCGAACTATGGCTACACCTTC | TRBD1 | TRBV4-3 | 15 | . | TRBJ1-2
CASSQSPGELTYEQYF | TGCGCCAGCAGTCAATCGCCCGGTGAACTCACCTACGAGCAGTACTTC | . | TRBV23-1 | 16 | once | TRBJ2-7
CASSRQGGENTEAFF | TGTGCCAGCTCGAGACAGGGGGGGGAGAACACTGAAGCTTTCTTT | TRBD1 | TRBV18 | 15 | . | TRBJ1-1
CASSRSQIRRTGAANTEAFF | TGTGCCAGCTCACGGTCGCAAATTAGACGTACAGGGGCGGCGAACACTGAAGCTTTCTTT | TRBD1 | TRBV18 | 20 | . | TRBJ1-1
CASSVRDRSFEAFF | TGCGCCAGCAGCGTCCGGGACAGGTCGTTTGAAGCTTTCTTT | TRBD1 | TRBV4-3 | 14 | once | TRBJ1-1
CASSQEARGGTDTQYF | TGCGCCAGCAGCCAGGAGGCCAGGGGCGGCACAGATACGCAGTATTTT | . | TRBV4-3 | 16 | . | TRBJ2-3
CASSYRGDNSPLHF | TGTGCCAGCAGTTACCGGGGAGATAATTCACCCCTCCACTTT | . | TRBV6-6 | 14 | few | TRBJ1-6
CASSRQRGPKSNQPQHF | TGTGCCAGTAGTAGGCAAAGGGGGCCGAAGAGCAATCAGCCCCAGCATTTT | TRBD1 | TRBV19 | 17 | . | TRBJ1-5
CASSYQTGDSYEQYF | TGTGCCAGCAGCTATCAGACAGGGGACTCCTACGAGCAGTACTTC | TRBD1 | TRBV9 | 15 | . | TRBJ2-7
CASSRDRDGNTIYF | TGTGCCAGCAGCCGTGACAGGGACGGAAACACCATATATTTT | TRBD1 | TRBV4-2 | 14 | . | TRBJ1-3
CASSLAPGTSHIDEQFF | TGCGCCAGCAGCTTGGCCCCCGGGACTAGCCATATCGATGAGCAGTTCTTC | TRBD2 | TRBV5-1 | 17 | many | TRBJ2-1
CASRHLTGLYEQYF | TGTGCCAGCAGACACCTGACAGGGCTCTACGAGCAGTACTTC | TRBD1 | TRBV6-5 | 14 | . | TRBJ2-7
CASTLRFMNTEAFF | TGCGCCAGCACCCTGCGTTTCATGAACACTGAAGCTTTCTTT | . | TRBV23-1 | 14 | once | TRBJ1-1
CASSPQGTGEKLFF | TGCGCCAGCAGTCCCCAAGGGACAGGTGAAAAACTGTTTTTT | TRBD1 | TRBV5-1 | 14 | . | TRBJ1-4
CASSQGLAGHLTDTQYF | TGCGCCAGCAGCCAAGGACTAGCGGGGCACCTCACAGATACGCAGTATTTT | TRBD2 | TRBV4-1 | 17 | few | TRBJ2-3
CASSPPSRNNEQFF | TGTGCCAGCTCCCCACCGAGCCGTAACAATGAGCAGTTCTTC | . | TRBV18 | 14 | . | TRBJ2-1
CASSLLGTSNQPQHF | TGTGCCAGCAGTCTGTTAGGGACAAGCAATCAGCCCCAGCATTTT | . | TRBV5-8 | 15 | once | TRBJ1-5
CAWRQGTTSGANVLTF | TGTGCCTGGAGACAGGGAACGACCTCTGGGGCCAACGTCCTGACTTTC | . | TRBV30 | 16 | . | TRBJ2-6
CAWNPGTGVGEQYF | TGTGCCTGGAACCCCGGGACAGGGGTGGGGGAGCAGTACTTC | TRBD1 | TRBV30 | 14 | . | TRBJ2-7
CATRTGNSPLHF | TGTGCCACCAGGACAGGGAATTCACCCCTCCACTTT | TRBD1 | TRBV6-6 | 12 | . | TRBJ1-6